This T cell receptor (beta chain) derives from a study of shared clonotypes between healthy human individuals (dated by TCRdb to 2019 to 2021). Study-level background: Three men and a couple of women, aged 18 to 49 years, made up the cohort. Libraries were prepared and TCR repertoires were sequenced by different laboratories using diverse techniques, in order to increase sequencing depth and limit assay-specific biases. Leukapheresis yielded between about 0.85 and 9 billion PBMCs per donor. Blood TCR repertoires of roughly 5 healthy adults were deeply sequenced to estimate repertoire size and the extent of clonotype sharing between individuals. What the research found in general, with its limitations: Based on pairwise subsampling, the degree of clonotype sharing among donors was expected to be affected by sequencing depth. Only blood was sampled, and tissue TCR repertoires likely differ from those in blood. The small number of donors limited the genetic and exposure-history diversity represented.

Its CDR3 holds 14 amino acids, cysteine through phenylalanine. Solely the CDR3 DNA is kept, with 42 bases framed from the first base. Germline trimming: 5 bases from V, 4 bases from J; junction bases outside gene matches: 4. Sequences MNHNS (CDR1) and SASEGT (CDR2) are obtained from the germline V gene. Healthy HIV-negative adults with no recently reported acute infections or vaccinations were included as donors. Every donor was a Caucasian adult living in Nashville, Tennessee, USA. For unsorted samples, 75 million to 90 million PBMCs were counted and genomic DNA was extracted with the QIAamp DNA Blood Mini kit. After blood collection by leukapheresis, PBMCs were isolated using Ficoll-Histopaque density gradient centrifugation and then cryopreserved in the vapor phase of liquid nitrogen. Using the deep immunoSEQ assay, TCR CDR3 regions were amplified from genomic DNA by multiplex PCR. Extracted genomic DNA from each cell subset was spread evenly across all wells of several immunoSEQ 96-well plates, with each plate serving as a replicate. For unsorted PBMC, each replicate PCR was loaded with roughly 270 ng genomic DNA, equivalent to 30,000 or so T cell genomes. Genomic DNA from unsorted PBMC was sequenced over ten immunoSEQ deep assay plates. The purified libraries were quantified using a Qubit 3.0 fluorometer, sized with a Bioanalyzer 2100, and then quantified again using the KAPA Library Quantification kit. Each immunoSEQ 96-well plate was sequenced on its own single-read 150-cycle Illumina NextSeq 550 flow cell. The study's own analysis went as follows. Because only junctional sequences without quality scores were contained in the immunoSEQ output, filtering matching that applied to full-length reads could not be performed. Sequences were annotated with PyIR, a Python wrapper for IgBLAST v1.9, and V/J genes and CDR3 were assigned using IMGT germline references. Reads were filtered out if the reads had weak V/J assignments (E-value above 1e-6), no CDR3, stop codons, out-of-frame junctions, or ambiguous translated residues. V3J clonotypes were defined as sequences sharing an identical inferred V gene, J gene, and CDR3 amino acid sequence. The percentage overlap between two repertoires was calculated by dividing the number of shared unique clonotypes by the size of the smaller repertoire. Repertoire richness was assessed with RTK rarefaction, the Chao1 estimator, and Recon v2.1 estimates of unobserved clonotypes. TCRdb obtained this table from immuneACCESS and retained in-frame rearrangements with V and J assigned. These tables miss some clones; where compared with another copy, unresolved V genes account for less than half of the shortfall, and the remainder is unexplained. The DNA gave D and trimming, while V, J and clone size come from that table. This sample is represented by 450,000 to 500,000 clones; about 84% of them were singletons. The ten largest clones represent about 13% of the sample.

This clone occurred a few times. Its target antigen remains unknown. Base qualities are not recorded, but no much larger clone differs from it by a single base. The chain couples TRBV6-1 to TRBJ1-2, with TRBD1 matching 10 junction bases. This TCR was sampled from a woman between 40 and 55 years old in good health. Some clones in this sample may be carry-over from other donors' samples. Material: PBMCs. The CDR3 has the sequence CASSRQGATYGYTF. The DNA reads TGTGCCAGCAGTAGACAGGGGGCGACCTATGGCTACACCTTC.